A selection of T cell receptor beta chains follows, all from one sample in a study of identical twins. TCRdb re-called the 5' RACE reads with MiXCR, one entry per CDR3 protein. The table records 1.5 million to 2 million distinct CDR3 sequences, around 33% of them present only once. The sample comprised cord blood. The receptors were sampled from a newborn girl in good health. Each CDR3 is given with its conserved first and last residue. A D gene is named only where the DNA matches it firmly. The size of a clone is reported for some rows only, either as once, few or many, or as a class for expanded clones.

j_call v_call clone_size d_call cdr3_nt cdr3_aa
TRBJ1-2 TRBV28 few . TGTGCCAGCACGGGCAGGGTGAATGGCTACACCTTC CASTGRVNGYTF
TRBJ2-3 TRBV20-1 . TRBD2 TGCAGTGCTATCGGACTAGCTAGGGCCCAAGATACGCAGTATTTT CSAIGLARAQDTQYF
TRBJ1-2 TRBV4-2 . . TGTGCCAGCAGCCCTCACGGGCGTTCCTATGGCTACACCTTC CASSPHGRSYGYTF
TRBJ2-5 TRBV20-1 . . TGCAGTGCTATGGGGGCAGGCGGGTACCAAGAGACCCAGTACTTC CSAMGAGGYQETQYF
TRBJ2-3 TRBV5-1 few . TGCGCCAGCAGCTTGTTAGGGCTACCGAGCACAGATACGCAGTATTTT CASSLLGLPSTDTQYF
TRBJ2-1 TRBV2 . . TGTGCCAGCAGTGAAGCGCTTCCGGTCAGCTCCTACAATGAGCAGTTCTTC CASSEALPVSSYNEQFF
TRBJ2-1 TRBV24-1 . TRBD2 TGTGCCACCAGTGATGGCGGGAGCTGGTACAATGAGCAGTTCTTC CATSDGGSWYNEQFF
TRBJ2-1 TRBV6-5 . TRBD2 TGTGCCAGCGGGACTAAAAAATACAATGAGCAGTTCTTC CASGTKKYNEQFF
TRBJ2-7 TRBV20-1 few TRBD2 TGCAGTGCTAGAGGGAACCGGACTAGCGGAATCTACGAGCAGTACTTC CSARGNRTSGIYEQYF
TRBJ2-2 TRBV7-7 . . TGTGCCAGCAGCTTAGCTCTGGGAACCGGGGAGCTGTTTTTT CASSLALGTGELFF
TRBJ2-1 TRBV12-5 once . TGTGCTAGTGGTTTGACCTTCGACAATGAGCAGTTCTTC CASGLTFDNEQFF
TRBJ1-2 TRBV19 . . TGTGCCAGTACCGCTACAGGAACAAACTATGGCTACACCTTC CASTATGTNYGYTF
TRBJ2-7 TRBV12-3/TRBV12-4 . TRBD1 TGTGCCAGCCGGATACAGGGGTGGTACGAGCAGTACTTC CASRIQGWYEQYF
TRBJ1-1 TRBV12-5 . . TGTGCTAGTGGTTTGGCTGGGGCGAACACTGAAGCTTTCTTT CASGLAGANTEAFF
TRBJ1-5 TRBV9 . . TGTGCCAGCAGCGTCGGGGAATGGAATCAGCCCCAGCATTTT CASSVGEWNQPQHF
TRBJ1-1 TRBV5-5 . . TGTGCCAGCAGCTTTGGGGACCGGAACACTGAAGCTTTCTTT CASSFGDRNTEAFF
TRBJ2-1 TRBV28 . . TGTGCCATCTGGACCCGCTACAATGAGCAGTTCTTC CAIWTRYNEQFF
TRBJ2-7 TRBV20-1 few TRBD2 TGCAGTGCTAGTCTTGCGGGGGCCTACGAGCAGTACTTC CSASLAGAYEQYF
TRBJ2-7 TRBV29-1 . . TGCAGCGTTTGGACAGGACTAGGATCTAGCTCCTACAATGAGCAGTACTTC CSVWTGLGSSSYNEQYF
TRBJ2-4 TRBV6-1 few TRBD1 TGTGCCAGCAGTGGGACAGGGTTACTAGCCAAAAACATTCAGTACTTC CASSGTGLLAKNIQYF
TRBJ2-7 TRBV3-1 . TRBD2 TGTGCCAGCAGCCAAGGCCCGGGGGGGCCCTACGAGCAGTACTTC CASSQGPGGPYEQYF
TRBJ2-1 TRBV4-1 few . TGCGCCAGCAGCCAAGTCCCGAACAATGAGCAGTTCTTC CASSQVPNNEQFF
TRBJ2-2 TRBV7-2 . . TGTGCCAGCAGCTTAGTGTACAGAAACGGGGTCGGGGAGCTGTTTTTT CASSLVYRNGVGELFF
TRBJ2-3 TRBV24-1 . . TGTGCCACCAGTGATGTCCCTGGGGCAGGGAAGACAGATACGCAGTATTTT CATSDVPGAGKTDTQYF
TRBJ2-1 TRBV18 once . TGTGCCAGCTCACCCGTAGGCGGGGCCTACAATGAGCAGTTCTTC CASSPVGGAYNEQFF
TRBJ1-5 TRBV9 . TRBD1 TGTGCCAGCAGCCCCTCAGACAGGGGCCATCAGCCCCAGCATTTT CASSPSDRGHQPQHF
TRBJ1-5 TRBV7-8 . . TGTGCCAGCAGCTTGAAAAGGGAGCAGCCCCAGCATTTT CASSLKREQPQHF
TRBJ2-7 TRBV4-2 few . TGTGCCAGCAGCCAAGATTGGAGGGACTACGAGCAGTACTTC CASSQDWRDYEQYF
TRBJ1-4 TRBV5-1 . TRBD1 TGCGCCAGCAGGCGGACAGGGGGCGAGGAAAAACTGTTTTTT CASRRTGGEEKLFF
TRBJ2-1 TRBV3-1 few . TGTGCCAGCAGCCCCTGGGGCGGGGCTACCTACAATGAGCAGTTCTTC CASSPWGGATYNEQFF
TRBJ1-6 TRBV28 . TRBD1 TGTGCCAGCAGCCCCGACTGGACAGGGAGATATTCACCCCTCCACTTT CASSPDWTGRYSPLHF
TRBJ2-7 TRBV4-1 . TRBD2 TGCGCCAGCAGCCAAGTTTTACTAGCGGGCTACCCCAATGAGCAGTACTTC CASSQVLLAGYPNEQYF